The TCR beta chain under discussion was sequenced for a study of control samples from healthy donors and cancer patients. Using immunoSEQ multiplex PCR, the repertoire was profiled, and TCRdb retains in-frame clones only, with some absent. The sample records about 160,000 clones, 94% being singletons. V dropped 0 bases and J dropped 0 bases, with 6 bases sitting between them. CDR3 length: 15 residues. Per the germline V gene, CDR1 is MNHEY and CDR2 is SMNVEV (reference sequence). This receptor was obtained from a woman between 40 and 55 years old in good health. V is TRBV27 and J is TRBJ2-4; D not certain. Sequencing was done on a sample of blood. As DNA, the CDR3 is TGTGCCAGCAGTTTATCCCAGTTAGCCAAAAACATTCAGTACTTC. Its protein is CASSLSQLAKNIQYF.